The 32 T cell receptor beta chains reported below all come from one sample, sequenced in a study of blood T cells in healthy people across ages. PCR was performed a second time for 7 to 11 cycles using a sample-barcoded 5' primer and a J-beta primer mix. TCRdb ran MiXCR on the 5' RACE reads and lists one entry per CDR3 protein. The table has 850,000 to 1,000,000 distinct CDR3 sequences, roughly 52% seen once; the top ten hold around 15%. The material sequenced was blood. Every receptor here comes from a man aged 30-40 years in good health.

The chain carries TRBV29-1 and TRBJ2-7; 7 nucleotides match TRBD1. Germline trimming cut 6 bases from V and 3 bases from J; bases unmatched to any gene: 5. Germline CDR1 is SQVTM and CDR2 is ANQGSEA. The CDR3 is 12 amino acids. CDR3 coding DNA: TGCAGCGTCGGGACAGCCAACTACGAGCAGTACTTC. This sequence encodes CSVGTANYEQYF.

This clonotype has only a few counts. The J gene is TRBJ2-7, the V gene TRBV2; D is unresolved. Germline V gives CDR1 SNHLY, CDR2 FYNNEI. This CDR3 has 10 residues. V lost 6 bases, J lost 7 bases, and 7 bases lay in between. In DNA form, the CDR3 reads TGTGCCAGCAGAGTTGGAGAGCAGTACTTC. This sequence encodes CASRVGEQYF. The full variable domain, its missing parts supplied by reference TRBV2 and TRBJ2-7, is EPEVTQTPSHQVTQMGQEVILRCVPISNHLYFYWYRQILGQKVEFLVSFYNNEISEKSEIFDDQFSVERPDGSNFTLKIRSTKLEDSAMYFCASRVGEQYFGPGTRLTVT.

Points on this clonotype: The junction differs from germline at one of its ends, possibly a read error. The chain combines TRBV7-7 with TRBJ2-1; D may correspond to TRBD1 or TRBD2 (6 bases each). This CDR3 has 14 residues. CDR1 is SSHAT and CDR2 is FNYEAQ in the germline V gene (reference sequence). CDR3 in DNA: TGTGCTAGCAGCTCCTTGGGGGGCCACAATGAGCAGTTCTTC. Translating gives CASSSLGGHNEQFF. Based on the CDR3 plus reference TRBV7-7 and TRBJ2-1, the full variable domain is GAGVSQSPRYKVTKRGQDVTLRCDPISSHATLYWYQQALGQGPEFLTYFNYEAQPDKSGLPSDRFSAERPEGSISTLTIQRTEQRDSAMYRCASSSLGGHNEQFFGPGTRLTVL.

This clonotype was observed many times. This sequence joins TRBV7-2 and TRBJ2-7; D not resolved. The CDR3 consists of 12 residues. Germline-derived CDR1 and CDR2 are SGHTA and FQGNSA. The ends were cut back, 6 bases at V and 0 bases at J, with 6 bases in the middle. CDR3 sequence reads: CASSFASYEQYF. The CDR3 DNA reads TGTGCCAGCAGTTTTGCCTCCTACGAGCAGTACTTC. The full variable domain, with the rest looked up from reference TRBV7-2 and TRBJ2-7, is GAGVSQSPSNKVTEKGKDVELRCDPISGHTALYWYRQSLGQGLEFLIYFQGNSAPDKSGLPSDRFSAERTGGSVSTLTIQRTQQEDSAVYLCASSFASYEQYFGPGTRLTVT.

The chain carries TRBV28 and TRBJ2-7, with 9 positions matching TRBD1. The CDR3 covers 15 residues. J was trimmed by 4 bases and V by 3 bases; bases with no gene match: 7. The germline V gene has CDR1 MDHEN and CDR2 SYDVKM. CDR3 loop: CASSFWDRAKYEQYF. In DNA form, the CDR3 reads TGTGCCAGCAGTTTTTGGGACAGGGCAAAATACGAGCAGTACTTC.

This clonotype was counted a few times. The V gene is TRBV25-1, the J gene TRBJ2-1; 9 bases fit TRBD1. V shed 4 bases and J 5 bases; nucleotides not matched to a gene: 6. Germline V CDR1 and CDR2: MGHDK, SYGVNS. The CDR3 covers 15 residues. The CDR3 bases are TGTGCCAGCAGTGGGCGGACAGGGGTCGACAATGAGCAGTTCTTC. Translating it yields CASSGRTGVDNEQFF.

The chain employs TRBV4-1 and TRBJ1-5; 8 positions agree with TRBD1. Per germline, CDR1 MGHRA and CDR2 YSYEKL. The junction had 8 bases not matched to a gene; V was cut back by 3 bases and J by 7 bases. This CDR3 region has 15 residues. CDR3 nucleotides: TGCGCCAGCAGCCAGACGGACAGGGCAGGCCAGCCCCAGCATTTT. This sequence encodes CASSQTDRAGQPQHF.

The chain carries TRBV15 and TRBJ2-1, with D possibly matching TRBD2 (6 bases). Germline V gene data show CDR1 as LNHNV and CDR2 as YYDKDF (reference sequence). The V gene lost 3 bases and the J gene lost 10 bases, with 13 bases spanning the gap. This CDR3 is 13 amino acids long. The CDR3 region is CATSRGLFQEQFF. For the CDR3, the DNA is TGTGCCACCAGCAGGGGACTTTTTCAAGAGCAGTTCTTC.

The chain links TRBV6-1 to TRBJ2-2, with D possibly being TRBD2 (5 bases). The germline V and J ends were trimmed by 6 bases and 0 bases, with 17 bases remaining between them. Germline V gives CDR1 MNHNS, CDR2 SASEGT. The CDR3 is 17 amino acids. CDR3 nucleotide sequence: TGTGCCAGCAGGGTGCGGGCTGAGTTCGCGAACACCGGGGAGCTGTTTTTT. Amino acids: CASRVRAEFANTGELFF.

Here the CDR3 reads CASSHPGPQHF. CDR3 DNA sequence: TGTGCCAGCAGTCATCCGGGGCCCCAGCATTTT. V gene TRBV28 combines with J gene TRBJ1-5; D is ambiguous. The ends were cut back, 5 bases at V and 9 bases at J, with 8 bases in the middle. There are 11 residues in the CDR3. Germline V gives CDR1 MDHEN, CDR2 SYDVKM.

About this clonotype: A junction boundary mismatches the germline segment, possibly from a read error. V is TRBV7-9 and J is TRBJ1-4; D is unresolved. The CDR3 contains 14 residues. Germline V gene data show CDR1 as SEHNR and CDR2 as FQNEAQ (reference sequence). This chain's CDR3 is CAGSMNSPNEKLFF. Here the CDR3 DNA reads TGTGCCGGCAGCATGAACAGTCCTAATGAAAAACTGTTTTTT.

V usage is TRBV20-1 and J usage is TRBJ2-7; D possibly corresponds to TRBD2 (5 bases). The V and J ends lost 8 bases and 2 bases respectively, with 16 bases between them. Germline CDR1 DFQATT, CDR2 SNEGSKA (reference sequence). CDR3 length equals 13 residues. This chain's CDR3 is CSQSGEPAYEQYF. The CDR3 region has the DNA TGCAGTCAATCTGGGGAGCCCGCCTACGAGCAGTACTTC.

V usage is TRBV28 and J usage is TRBJ1-1; the D is unclear. Trimming took off 6 bases at V and 0 bases at J, with 20 bases between the two ends. Germline V lookup: CDR1 MDHEN, CDR2 SYDVKM. This CDR3 comprises 17 residues. CDR3 nucleotides: TGTGCCAGCAGGTGGACTGCTTTTACGCACATGAACACTGAAGCTTTCTTT. Its protein product is CASRWTAFTHMNTEAFF. Looking up the rest from reference TRBV28 and TRBJ1-1 gives the full variable domain: DVKVTQSSRYLVKRTGEKVFLECVQDMDHENMFWYRQDPGLGLRLIYFSYDVKMKEKGDIPEGYSVSREKKERFSLILESASTNQTSMYLCASRWTAFTHMNTEAFFGQGTRLTVV.

The chain couples TRBV4-1 to TRBJ2-2; D is unclear. The V gene's germline CDR1 is MGHRA and CDR2 YSYEKL. This CDR3 has 16 residues. The V and J ends lost 0 bases and 4 bases respectively, with 12 bases between them. The CDR3 bases are TGCGCCAGCAGCCAAGATGATGCGGTGACCACCGGGGAGCTGTTTTTT. Its translation: CASSQDDAVTTGELFF.

This clonotype appeared a few times. V is TRBV20-1 and J is TRBJ2-3; TRBD2 aligns across 10 bases. V lost 6 bases to trimming and J lost 6 bases; unmatched junction nucleotides: 12. CDR1 is DFQATT, CDR2 SNEGSKA, per germline (reference sequence). The CDR3 covers 15 residues. CDR3 in amino acids: CSAALERGGLDTQYF. CDR3 in DNA: TGCAGTGCAGCTCTTGAGCGGGGGGGCTTGGATACGCAGTATTTT.

This clonotype was observed a handful of times. V is TRBV20-1 and J is TRBJ2-1; possibly TRBD1 for D (6 bases). The V gene lost 4 bases and the J gene lost 7 bases, with 8 bases spanning the gap. Germline V gene data show CDR1 as DFQATT and CDR2 as SNEGSKA (reference sequence). The CDR3 sequence is 11 residues long. The CDR3 DNA reads TGCAGTGCTATGCAGGGGAATGAGCAGTTCTTC. Its translation is CSAMQGNEQFF.

This clonotype was counted between two and nine times. This sequence joins TRBV29-1 and TRBJ2-7; D is undetermined. The germline V gene has CDR1 SQVTM and CDR2 ANQGSEA. The V end was cut by 1 base, the J end by 3 bases, with 10 bases between. CDR3 length: 13 residues. The CDR3 here is CSVEVGLDYEQYF. CDR3 sequence (DNA): TGCAGCGTTGAAGTGGGATTGGACTACGAGCAGTACTTC.

The rearrangement joins TRBV3-1 to TRBJ2-5; the D call may be TRBD1 or TRBD2 (5 bases each). CDR1 is LGHDT and CDR2 is YNNKEL in the germline V gene (reference sequence). The CDR3 has 14 residues. Trimming stripped 1 base from V and 7 bases from J, with 13 bases between. This CDR3 is CASSQVEGKGTQYF. DNA for the CDR3: TGTGCCAGCAGCCAAGTCGAGGGGAAGGGGACCCAGTACTTC.

The chain has TRBV10-3 and TRBJ2-3; TRBD1 or TRBD2 may be the D gene (6 bases each). The CDR3 is 16 residues long. The V gene lost 3 bases and the J gene lost 1 base, with 14 bases spanning the gap. Germline V gene data show CDR1 as ENHRY and CDR2 as SYGVKD. The CDR3 is CAISDRRGRGTDTQYF. The CDR3 bases are TGTGCCATCAGTGACCGTCGGGGGCGGGGCACAGATACGCAGTATTTT.

On this clonotype itself: One end of the junction varies from germline; a read error may be responsible. The gene calls are TRBV6-5 and TRBJ2-1; a possible D gene is TRBD2 (5 bases). CDR1 is MNHEY, CDR2 SVGAGI, per germline. This CDR3 region has 17 residues. CDR3 protein: CASSDSIGGSSYNEQFF. The CDR3 DNA is TGTGCCAGCAGTGACTCAATAGGTGGGAGCTCCTACAATGAGCAGTTCTTC.

V and J are TRBV16 and TRBJ1-3, with D uncertain. The CDR3 spans 13 residues. Deletions cut 0 bases from V and 4 bases from J, with 4 bases between. Germline assignment: CDR1 KGHSY and CDR2 FQNENV. CDR3 DNA sequence: TGTGCCAGCAGCCAATCCCAGGGAAACACCATATATTTT. The encoded protein is CASSQSQGNTIYF.

The rearrangement links TRBV20-1 to TRBJ2-1; 9 nucleotides align to TRBD2. V shed 2 bases and J 8 bases; nucleotides not matched to a gene: 4. CDR1 is DFQATT, CDR2 SNEGSKA, per germline (reference sequence). This CDR3 contains 13 residues. The CDR3 bases are TGCAGTGCTAGAAGCGGGGGGAATTATGAGCAGTTCTTC. This codes for CSARSGGNYEQFF.

The genes are TRBV6-5 and TRBJ1-2; 9 bases match TRBD1. From germline, CDR1 is MNHEY and CDR2 SVGAGI. The ends lost 5 bases at V and 8 bases at J; junction bases unmatched: 12. This CDR3 has 15 residues. This CDR3 is CASSQVTPGQGGYTF. The CDR3 nucleotides read TGTGCCAGCAGTCAGGTCACACCGGGACAGGGAGGCTACACCTTC.

This clonotype was recorded a few times. The chain uses TRBV20-1 and TRBJ1-2; D not certain. CDR1 is DFQATT, CDR2 SNEGSKA, per germline (reference sequence). The ends were cut back, 3 bases at V and 4 bases at J, with 9 bases in the middle. This CDR3 has 12 amino acids. As DNA, the CDR3 is TGCAGTGCTAGCCACACCTTCTATGGCTACACCTTC. Its protein is CSASHTFYGYTF.

The V call is TRBV20-1, the J call TRBJ1-2; no clear D. CDR3 length equals 15 residues. Trimming shortened V by 0 bases and J by 4 bases, and 15 bases separated the two germline ends. Germline CDR1 DFQATT, CDR2 SNEGSKA (reference sequence). CDR3 residues: CSAREKDAGVYGYTF. The CDR3 DNA follows: TGCAGTGCTAGAGAAAAGGATGCGGGCGTCTATGGCTACACCTTC.

V and J are TRBV6-2 or TRBV6-3 and TRBJ1-1; a weak D match, TRBD1 (6 bases). V was shortened by 6 bases and J by 5 bases, with 19 bases between the two germline ends. The CDR3 contains 15 residues. Germline V lookup: CDR1 MNHEY, CDR2 SVGEGT. This CDR3 is CASRGLTGHRTEAFF. Written as DNA, the CDR3 is TGTGCCAGCAGGGGGCTTACAGGGCATCGGACTGAAGCTTTCTTT.

A single count supports this clonotype. The chain combines TRBV10-3 with TRBJ2-3; TRBD1 aligns across 7 bases. V shed 10 bases and J 0 bases; nucleotides not matched to a gene: 4. The CDR3 has 13 residues. CDR1 and CDR2 from the germline V gene are ENHRY and SYGVKD. CDR3 sequence (DNA): TGTGCCAGCGCAGGGGGTAGCACAGATACGCAGTATTTT. Protein product: CASAGGSTDTQYF.

The chain couples TRBV3-1 to TRBJ2-1, with TRBD2 matching 15 bases. Losses at the gene ends were 2 bases for V and 8 bases for J; bases not matched to a gene: 4. Germline values: CDR1 LGHDT, CDR2 YNNKEL (reference sequence). This CDR3 comprises 16 residues. The CDR3 nucleotides are TGTGCCAGCAGCCAACGGACTAGCGGGAGGGCAGATGAGCAGTTCTTC. Protein product: CASSQRTSGRADEQFF.

The genes are TRBV7-3 and TRBJ2-4; 11 nucleotides align to TRBD2. CDR1 is SGHTA, CDR2 FQGTGA, per germline. This CDR3 comprises 15 residues. J was trimmed by 6 bases and V by 3 bases; bases with no gene match: 4. The CDR3 is CASSFSGGALNIQYF. The DNA for the CDR3 is TGTGCCAGCAGCTTTAGCGGGGGGGCGTTAAACATTCAGTACTTC. Full variable domain (remainder filled in from reference TRBV7-3 and TRBJ2-4): GAGVSQTPSNKVTEKGKYVELRCDPISGHTALYWYRQSLGQGPEFLIYFQGTGAADDSGLPNDRFFAVRPEGSVSTLKIQRTERGDSAVYLCASSFSGGALNIQYFGAGTRLSVL.

About this clonotype itself: A read error may account for a junction end that differs from germline. The rearrangement links TRBV11-1 to TRBJ1-1; TRBD1 agrees at 8 bases. Germline V CDR1 and CDR2: SGHAT, FQDESV (reference sequence). CDR3 length equals 14 residues. The CDR3 reads CAGSFRGRGTEAFF. CDR3 in DNA: TGTGCCGGCAGCTTCAGGGGGCGCGGGACTGAAGCTTTCTTT.

A note on this clonotype: Its ends do not fully match the called genes, so a read error is possible. V and J are TRBV25-1 and TRBJ2-7; 9 bases map to TRBD1. CDR1 and CDR2 from the germline V gene are MGHDK and SYGVNS. The CDR3 loop spans 12 amino acids. The CDR3, as DNA: TGCGCCAGCAGTGGGGACCGGGACAGGGAGTACTTC. It specifies CASSGDRDREYF.

Concerning this clonotype: Being one base from a much bigger clone, this may be a read error. The chain links TRBV6-5 to TRBJ2-3; 9 bases fit TRBD2. Germline CDR1 reads MNHEY; CDR2 reads SVGAGI. The CDR3 length is 15 residues. DNA for the CDR3: TGTGCCAGCAGTTACAAAGCGGGGGGCCCAGATACGCGGTATTTT. Translating it yields CASSYKAGGPDTRYF.